This entry features one TCR beta chain sequence. No antigen is known for it. These data are taken from a study of cytomegalovirus exposure and HLA in healthy donors. Whole-study results and caveats: Later analysis identified a missense DCLRE1C variant that was linked to TCR beta V- and J-gene trimming.

Donors likely had unrecorded immune exposures despite being nominally healthy when sampled. PCR primers comprised 60 Vbeta and 13 Jbeta primers. Sequenced by immunoSEQ multiplex PCR; TCRdb stores in-frame clones only, minus some. Of 100,000 to 150,000 clones listed, 60% to 85% are singletons. The CDR3 length is 14 residues. The ends were cut back, 0 bases at V and 10 bases at J, with 16 bases in the middle. Germline V CDR1 and CDR2: SGHRS, YFSETQ. What was sequenced was PBMCs. This clonotype was obtained from a female donor in good health and CMV-seronegative. The J gene is TRBJ1-1, the V gene TRBV5-1; D possibly corresponds to TRBD1 (5 bases). In DNA, the CDR3 is TGCGCCAGCAGCTTGGGGGGCCTCTCCGGGCGAGCTTTCTTT. Translation gives CASSLGGLSGRAFF.